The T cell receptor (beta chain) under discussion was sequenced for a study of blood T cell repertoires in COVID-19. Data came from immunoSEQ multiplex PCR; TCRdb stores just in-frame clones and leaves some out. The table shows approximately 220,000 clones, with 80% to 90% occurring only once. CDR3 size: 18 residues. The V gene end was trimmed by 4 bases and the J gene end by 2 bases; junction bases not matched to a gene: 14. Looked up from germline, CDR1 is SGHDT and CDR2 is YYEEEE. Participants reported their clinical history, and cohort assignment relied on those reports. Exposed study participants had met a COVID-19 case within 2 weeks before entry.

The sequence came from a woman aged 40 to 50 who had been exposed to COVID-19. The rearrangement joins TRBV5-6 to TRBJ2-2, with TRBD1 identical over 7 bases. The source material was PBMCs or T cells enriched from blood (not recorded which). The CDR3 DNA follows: TGTGCCAGCAGCCCGCGGAAGACAGGGACAGCAAACACCGGGGAGCTGTTTTTT. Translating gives CASSPRKTGTANTGELFF.